Below are 23 T cell receptor beta chains sequenced from a single sample in a study of T cells in localized non-small cell lung cancer. Profiling relied on immunoSEQ multiplex PCR, and the TCRdb table lists in-frame clones only, not all of them. The sample lists about 59,000 clones; about 90% were seen once. The sample was peripheral blood, taken before any cancer treatment. The receptors come from a man aged 35-75 years with stage I squamous cell lung carcinoma.

The chain has TRBV4-2 and TRBJ2-7, with TRBD1 matching 8 bases. The junction had 13 bases not matched to a gene; V was cut back by 6 bases and J by 0 bases. The CDR3 totals 17 residues. CDR1 LGHNA and CDR2 YNFKEQ come from the germline V gene. CDR3 in DNA: TGTGCCAGCAGTCTTACGGCCGGGACAGGTTCCTCCTACGAGCAGTACTTC. Translated, it gives CASSLTAGTGSSYEQYF.

V is TRBV18 and J is TRBJ2-5, with a tentative D call TRBD2 (5 bases). The CDR3 extends over 16 amino acids. Deletions cut 4 bases from V and 5 bases from J, with 20 bases between. The germline V gene encodes CDR1 KGHSH and CDR2 LQKENI. The CDR3 bases are TGTGCCAGCTCACTCAATGCCCGGGAAGTGAGGGAGACCCAGTACTTC. Protein: CASSLNAREVRETQYF.

This chain links TRBV9 with TRBJ2-5, with TRBD1 matching over 11 bases. J lost 5 bases, V lost 4 bases, and 13 bases had no gene match. The CDR3 sequence is 17 residues long. CDR1 and CDR2 (germline): SGDLS, YYNGEE. The CDR3 bases are TGTGCCAGCAGCCTGGGACAGGGGGGCAACGCAGGGGAGACCCAGTACTTC. It specifies CASSLGQGGNAGETQYF.

Note on this clone: The sample carries other DNA sequences with the same CDR3. The chain links TRBV2 to TRBJ2-5, with 9 bases aligning to TRBD1. The V segment lost 10 bases and the J segment 7 bases; nucleotides outside the gene matches: 10. The CDR3 has 13 residues. The germline V gene has CDR1 SNHLY and CDR2 FYNNEI. In nucleotides, the CDR3 is TGTGCCACCATTGGACAGGGGAGTGGGACCCAGTACTTC. It encodes CATIGQGSGTQYF. Using reference TRBV2 and TRBJ2-5 for the parts outside the CDR3, the full variable domain is EPEVTQTPSHQVTQMGQEVILRCVPISNHLYFYWYRQILGQKVEFLVSFYNNEISEKSEIFDDQFSVERPDGSNFTLKIRSTKLEDSAMYFCATIGQGSGTQYFGPGTRLLVL.

Here the CDR3 reads CASSLSPLEGYTF. In nucleotides, the CDR3 is TGTGCCAGCAGTTTATCGCCCCTTGAAGGCTACACCTTC. The V gene is TRBV27, the J gene TRBJ1-2; D not certain. CDR3 length: 13 residues. The V gene's germline CDR1 is MNHEY and CDR2 SMNVEV (reference sequence). Deletions cut 0 bases from V and 8 bases from J, with 10 bases between.

The sample holds a few counts of this clone. CDR3 nucleotide sequence: TGTGCCAGCAGTTTAGAAGCCTCCTATCAGCCCCAGCATTTT. Protein product: CASSLEASYQPQHF. V is TRBV28 and J is TRBJ1-5; D remains ambiguous. Germline V gives CDR1 MDHEN, CDR2 SYDVKM. CDR3 length equals 14 residues. Trimming shortened V by 2 bases and J by 5 bases, and 10 bases separated the two germline ends.

This rearrangement joins TRBV7-2 to TRBJ2-4, with D possibly matching TRBD1 (5 bases). V lost 1 base, J lost 7 bases, and 11 bases lay in between. There are 14 residues in the CDR3. Germline CDR1 and CDR2: SGHTA and FQGNSA. The CDR3 here is CASSLVQGRNIQYF. CDR3 bases: TGTGCCAGCAGCTTAGTCCAGGGTCGGAACATTCAGTACTTC.

The chain uses TRBV9 and TRBJ2-2; D might be TRBD1 (6 bases). CDR1 is SGDLS, CDR2 YYNGEE, per germline. CDR3 length equals 17 residues. Trimming took off 8 bases at V and 4 bases at J, with 24 bases between the two ends. The CDR3 sequence: CASTPRRTRGPTGELFF. The CDR3 DNA reads TGTGCCAGTACACCCCGGAGGACCAGGGGACCCACCGGGGAGCTGTTTTTT.

On this clone itself: Other nucleotide sequences from this sample produce the same CDR3. This chain uses TRBV28 with TRBJ2-7, with D unresolved. The germline V and J ends were trimmed by 5 bases and 1 base, with 9 bases remaining between them. The V gene's germline CDR1 is MDHEN and CDR2 SYDVKM. There are 13 residues in the CDR3. Here the CDR3 reads CASSLSPSYEQYF. In nucleotides, the CDR3 is TGTGCCAGCAGTCTGTCTCCGTCCTACGAGCAGTACTTC.

The chain recombines TRBV2 with TRBJ2-5; D possibly corresponds to TRBD1 (7 bases). V shed 8 bases and J shed 7 bases, with 14 bases lying between them. Germline lookup yields CDR1 SNHLY and CDR2 FYNNEI. The CDR3 spans 12 residues. CDR3 in DNA: TGTGCCAGCCTTACTCAGGGGGGGACCCAGTACTTC. This gives the protein CASLTQGGTQYF.

The genes are TRBV10-1 and TRBJ2-1, with 8 bases fitting TRBD2. From germline, CDR1 is WNHNN and CDR2 SYGVQD (reference sequence). J gave up 10 bases and V 4 bases, and 15 bases lay outside the gene matches. This CDR3 comprises 16 residues. The CDR3 sequence is CASSGTSPAARGEQFF. DNA for the CDR3: TGCGCCAGCAGTGGGACTAGCCCGGCCGCCCGGGGGGAGCAGTTCTTC.

The V gene is TRBV30, the J gene TRBJ2-3; D is possibly TRBD1 or TRBD2 (5 bases each). This CDR3 is built from 15 residues. Germline loops: CDR1 GTSNPN, CDR2 SVGIG (reference sequence). V lost 5 bases and J 5 bases, leaving 20 bases between the germline ends. In DNA form, the CDR3 reads TGTGCCTGGGGGGGAGCGGAAGGAATTATAGATACGCAGTATTTT. This sequence encodes CAWGGAEGIIDTQYF. The whole variable domain, filled in from reference TRBV30 and TRBJ2-3, reads SQTIHQWPATLVQPVGSPLSLECTVEGTSNPNLYWYRQAAGRGLQLLFYSVGIGQISSEVPQNLSASRPQDRQFILSSKKLLLSDSGFYLCAWGGAEGIIDTQYFGPGTRLTVL.

The chain employs TRBV7-3 and TRBJ2-2; possibly TRBD1 for D (6 bases). The CDR3 is 12 residues long. The V gene lost 5 bases and the J gene lost 8 bases, with 9 bases spanning the gap. Germline-derived CDR1 and CDR2 are SGHTA and FQGTGA. This chain's CDR3 is CASSQGMGELFF. The DNA for the CDR3 is TGTGCCAGCAGCCAGGGGATGGGGGAGCTGTTTTTT.

This chain joins TRBV30 and TRBJ1-4, with D uncertain. The germline V and J ends were trimmed by 0 bases and 0 bases, with 11 bases remaining between them. The CDR3 is 16 amino acids. Germline CDR1 is GTSNPN and CDR2 is SVGIG (reference sequence). This CDR3 reads CAWSVFNFATNEKLFF. In nucleotides, the CDR3 is TGTGCCTGGAGTGTCTTCAACTTCGCAACTAATGAAAAACTGTTTTTT.

The rearrangement uses TRBV5-1 and TRBJ1-1; D gene unclear. The CDR3 is 14 residues long. Trimming removed 1 base from V and 0 bases from J, with 7 bases in between. CDR1 is SGHRS, CDR2 YFSETQ, per germline. The CDR3 DNA reads as TGCGCCAGCAGCTTGCGGATGATGAACACTGAAGCTTTCTTT. The encoded protein is CASSLRMMNTEAFF. The full variable domain, in which reference TRBV5-1 and TRBJ1-1 provide the parts outside the CDR3, is KAGVTQTPRYLIKTRGQQVTLSCSPISGHRSVSWYQQTPGQGLQFLFEYFSETQRNKGNFPGRFSGRQFSNSRSEMNVSTLELGDSALYLCASSLRMMNTEAFFGQGTRLTVV.

The J gene is TRBJ1-2, the V gene TRBV7-6; tentative D call: TRBD1 (5 bases). CDR1 and CDR2 from the germline V gene are SGHVS and FNYEAQ. This CDR3 spans 14 amino acids. Between the trimmed V and J ends, which lost 5 bases and 5 bases, there was a span of 15 bases. CDR3 protein: CASSPAGTAYGYTF. For the CDR3, the DNA is TGTGCCAGCAGCCCGGCCGGGACTGCTTATGGCTACACCTTC.

The V call is TRBV9, the J call TRBJ2-5; D tentatively reads TRBD1 or TRBD2 (6 bases each). Germline assignment: CDR1 SGDLS and CDR2 YYNGEE. V dropped 4 bases and J dropped 4 bases, with 20 bases sitting between them. The CDR3 runs 16 residues. CDR3: CASSLGTRGVVETQYF. CDR3 sequence (DNA): TGTGCCAGCAGCCTTGGGACGAGGGGGGTAGTAGAGACCCAGTACTTC.

The CDR3 is CASSPQQNQPQHF. For the CDR3, the DNA is TGTGCCAGCAGCCCACAGCAGAATCAGCCCCAGCATTTT. The rearrangement links TRBV7-6 to TRBJ1-5; D is uncertain. Germline V lookup: CDR1 SGHVS, CDR2 FNYEAQ. CDR3 length equals 13 residues. V was cut by 5 bases and J by 4 bases, with 9 bases left in between.

The V gene is TRBV27, the J gene TRBJ2-3; 10 bases agree with TRBD1. There are 13 residues in the CDR3. The germline V gene has CDR1 MNHEY and CDR2 SMNVEV (reference sequence). V shed 10 bases and J 6 bases; nucleotides not matched to a gene: 7. CDR3 bases: TGTGCCATTCCTGGACAGGGGGGGGATACGCAGTATTTT. This sequence encodes CAIPGQGGDTQYF.

The chain joins TRBV18 to TRBJ2-5, with D possibly being TRBD2 (5 bases). Germline V gene lookup returns CDR1 KGHSH and CDR2 LQKENI. The V end was cut by 3 bases, the J end by 5 bases, with 13 bases between. CDR3 size: 14 residues. CDR3 region: CASSPMKGVETQYF. The CDR3 coding sequence is TGTGCCAGCTCACCCATGAAGGGAGTGGAGACCCAGTACTTC.

This clone came up once. This chain connects TRBV19 to TRBJ2-7, with 8 bases aligning to TRBD2. The CDR3 sequence is 14 residues long. The ends lost 6 bases at V and 5 bases at J; junction bases unmatched: 9. Germline CDR1 and CDR2: LNHDA and SQIVND (reference sequence). The CDR3 sequence: CASRPTSGLNEQYF. DNA of the CDR3: TGTGCCAGTAGACCTACTAGCGGACTTAACGAGCAGTACTTC.

The chain carries TRBV4-1 and TRBJ1-4; possible D gene TRBD1, 5 bases. CDR1 is MGHRA, CDR2 YSYEKL, per germline. V lost 1 base to trimming and J lost 2 bases, with 11 bases between them. CDR3 length: 16 residues. CDR3 protein: CASSQAPGGTNEKLFF. The CDR3 nucleotides are TGCGCCAGCAGCCAAGCCCCGGGGGGGACTAATGAAAAACTGTTTTTT.

The chain has TRBV4-1 and TRBJ2-1, with unresolved D. The germline CDR1 and CDR2 sequences are MGHRA and YSYEKL. The CDR3 spans 14 residues. Trimming removed 0 bases at V and 5 bases at J, with 8 bases between. CDR3 loop: CASSQDTANNEQFF. The CDR3 DNA follows: TGCGCCAGCAGCCAAGATACGGCTAACAATGAGCAGTTCTTC.